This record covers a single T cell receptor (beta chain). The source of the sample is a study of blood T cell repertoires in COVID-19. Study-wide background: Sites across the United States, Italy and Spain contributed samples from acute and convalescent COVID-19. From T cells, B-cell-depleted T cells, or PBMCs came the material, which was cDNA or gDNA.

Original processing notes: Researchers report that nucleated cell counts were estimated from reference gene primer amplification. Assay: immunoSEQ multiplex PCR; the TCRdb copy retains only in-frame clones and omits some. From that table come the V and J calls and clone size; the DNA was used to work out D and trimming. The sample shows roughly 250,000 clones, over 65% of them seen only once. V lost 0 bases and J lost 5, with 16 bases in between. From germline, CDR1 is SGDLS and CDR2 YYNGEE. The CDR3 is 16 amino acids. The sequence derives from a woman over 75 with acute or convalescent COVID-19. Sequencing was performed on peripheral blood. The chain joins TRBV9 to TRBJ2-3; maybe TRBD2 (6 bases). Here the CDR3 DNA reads TGTGCCAGCAGCGTAGGAACCAGAGGGGAGGTAGATACGCAGTATTTT. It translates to CASSVGTRGEVDTQYF.